These T cell receptor beta chains were read from a single sample in a study of memory CD4+ T cells and cytomegalovirus serostatus. Clones were sequenced by immunoSEQ multiplex PCR, and TCRdb holds only the in-frame ones, with some missing. The sample lists roughly 45,000 clones; around 78% were seen once. Sequencing was performed on memory CD4+ T cells from blood. The receptors derive from an adult in good health and CMV-seronegative. CDR3s include the opening cysteine and the closing phenylalanine or tryptophan. The D gene is left open where the match is weak. Rows may omit the clone size; those that give it use once, few, many or a size class.

CDR3 DNA	CDR3 protein	D gene	clone size	V gene	J gene
TGTGCCAGCAGGGGGGACAGGTCGGACAATCAGCCCCAGCATTTT	CASRGDRSDNQPQHF	TRBD1	NA	TRBV19	TRBJ1-5
TGTGCCAGCAGTGACTCGGGCAGGGTGAATTCACCCCTCCACTTT	CASSDSGRVNSPLHF	NA	NA	TRBV6-4	TRBJ1-6
TGTGCCAGCAGTCGGACAGGGGATCTAGGAAACACCATATATTTT	CASSRTGDLGNTIYF	TRBD1	NA	TRBV27	TRBJ1-3
TGTGCCAGCAGTGATAGGCAGGGAACTCAGCCCCAGCATTTT	CASSDRQGTQPQHF	NA	NA	TRBV2	TRBJ1-5
TGCGCCAGCAGCTTGATGACTAGCACAGATACGCAGTATTTT	CASSLMTSTDTQYF	NA	NA	TRBV5-1	TRBJ2-3
TGTGCCTGGAGTATGAGACAGGGTAAGAAGGGCGAGCAGTACTTC	CAWSMRQGKKGEQYF	TRBD1	NA	TRBV30	TRBJ2-7
TGTGCCAGCAGTTACTACGGGAGGGCCTACGAGCAGTACTTC	CASSYYGRAYEQYF	TRBD2	NA	TRBV6-6	TRBJ2-7
TGTGCCAGCAGTGCGATGAGCAGCAATCAGCCCCAGCATTTT	CASSAMSSNQPQHF	NA	NA	TRBV2	TRBJ1-5
TGTGCCAGCACCATGACAGACTATGGCTACACCTTC	CASTMTDYGYTF	NA	NA	TRBV6-1	TRBJ1-2
TGTGCCTGGAGTATTACGTCCCCCTACGAGCAGTACTTC	CAWSITSPYEQYF	NA	NA	TRBV30	TRBJ2-7
TGTGCCAGCAGTGGTACTAGGGGGGCCTACAATGAGCAGTTCTTC	CASSGTRGAYNEQFF	NA	NA	TRBV28	TRBJ2-1
TGTGCCAGCAGCCAGGGGTCGGGAGCCTACGAGCAGTACTTC	CASSQGSGAYEQYF	NA	NA	TRBV4-2	TRBJ2-7
TGTGCCAGCAGTTCCCGACAAGGCTATGGCTACACCTTC	CASSSRQGYGYTF	NA	NA	TRBV6-5	TRBJ1-2
TGCGCCAGCAGTGAGACCGGGAGGACCTACGAGCAGTACTTC	CASSETGRTYEQYF	TRBD2	NA	TRBV10-2	TRBJ2-7
TGCGCCAGCAGCTTGGAACCGCAGGGGGCTTTGAACACTGAAGCTTTCTTT	CASSLEPQGALNTEAFF	TRBD1	NA	TRBV5-1	TRBJ1-1
TGCGCCAGCAGCCAAGATTTGGCAGGGGGCAGGTACGAGCAGTACTTC	CASSQDLAGGRYEQYF	TRBD1	NA	TRBV4-1	TRBJ2-7
TGTGCCAGCAGGAAGGGGTTCCAAGAGACCCAGTACTTC	CASRKGFQETQYF	NA	NA	TRBV28	TRBJ2-5
TGTGCCAGCAGTGGGTCGGGAGCGGGACAAGAGACCCAGTACTTC	CASSGSGAGQETQYF	TRBD2	NA	TRBV25-1	TRBJ2-5
TGTGCCAGCAGTTTATGGGCTAGCGGGAGGACCAACCCCTACGAGCAGTACTTC	CASSLWASGRTNPYEQYF	TRBD2	NA	TRBV27	TRBJ2-7
TGTGCCAGCAGCTTGGCAGGGTTATACGAGCAGTACTTC	CASSLAGLYEQYF	NA	few	TRBV5-6	TRBJ2-7
TGTGCCAGCTCACAGGCAGGGGCCTCTGGGGCCAACGTCCTGACTTTC	CASSQAGASGANVLTF	NA	NA	TRBV18	TRBJ2-6
TGTGCCAGCAGTTTAGTCGGGACAGGGGGGCAAGAGACCCAGTACTTC	CASSLVGTGGQETQYF	TRBD1	once	TRBV28	TRBJ2-5
TGTGCCTGGAGTGGCGGCGTCTCCTATGGCTACACCTTC	CAWSGGVSYGYTF	NA	NA	TRBV30	TRBJ1-2
TGTGCCATCAGTGAGTATCGAGGGGACATTCAGTACTTC	CAISEYRGDIQYF	NA	NA	TRBV10-3	TRBJ2-4
TGCGCCAGCAGGCCAGGGACAGGGGCTGCAGATACGCAGTATTTT	CASRPGTGAADTQYF	TRBD1	once	TRBV5-1	TRBJ2-3
TGTGCCACCCGCGGGAGGGTGCTCGAGCAGTACTTC	CATRGRVLEQYF	TRBD2	NA	TRBV28	TRBJ2-7
TGTGCCAGCAGGCGGACGGCCTCCTACGAGCAGTACTTC	CASRRTASYEQYF	NA	NA	TRBV5-8	TRBJ2-7
TGTGCCAGCAGTCGAAAGGGGCAGGGGCCAGATACGCAGTATTTT	CASSRKGQGPDTQYF	NA	NA	TRBV6-5	TRBJ2-3